This T cell receptor beta chain was captured in a study of T cell changes during pregnancy in multiple sclerosis. The germline CDR1 and CDR2 sequences are MNHNS and SASEGT. The trim removed 10 bases at V and 0 bases at J, leaving 7 bases unmatched. This CDR3 has 14 amino acids. Assay used: immunoSEQ multiplex PCR; TCRdb lists only in-frame clones, some missing. The sample shows tens of thousands of clones, 93% of them seen only once. The chain recombines TRBV6-1 with TRBJ1-2; TRBD1 matches at 8 bases. This receptor was identified in a female donor with multiple sclerosis, enrolled in a pregnancy study. The starting material was peripheral blood, obtained in the second trimester of pregnancy. DNA of the CDR3: TGTGCCACCGGGACAGGCGACACTAACTATGGCTACACCTTC. It yields the protein CATGTGDTNYGYTF.